The present T cell receptor (beta chain) was sequenced within a study of T cells after yellow fever vaccination. The CDR3 sequence is 12 residues long. With 3 bases removed from V and 0 bases from J, the gap between germline ends came to 5 bases. CDR1 DFQATT and CDR2 SNEGSKA come from the germline V gene (reference sequence). A universal primer site and UMIs were added as TCR cDNA was made by 5'RACE template switching. A single record per CDR3 protein comes from TCRdb applying MiXCR to the 5' RACE reads. The table records roughly 520,000 distinct CDR3 sequences, 21% of them present only once. About this clonotype itself: Antigen specificity is unknown.

Study-level points and caveats: Abundant clonotypes (contaminants from the bulk population) could be present in FACS-sorted repertoires. A large majority of primary-vaccination clones showed up again after the booster (just under 97% CD4, 85% to 90% CD8). A limited proportion of clonotypes was detected within both the CD4 and CD8 compartments.

This chain joins TRBV20-1 and TRBJ1-1; D is uncertain. This material consisted of PBMCs, taken roughly 20 days after the first yellow fever vaccination. The sequence derives from a man aged 18 to 30 who received the YFV17D yellow fever vaccine. The CDR3 spells CSASSMNTEAFF. CDR3 bases: TGCAGTGCTAGTTCCATGAACACTGAAGCTTTCTTT.